The sequence of this TCR beta chain was determined in a study of cytomegalovirus exposure and HLA in healthy donors. Study-level results: What was likely a sequencing artifact was a cluster of highly shared sequence variants. HLA restriction was apparent for most CMV-associated TCR beta chains in a later analysis.

Trimming removed 3 bases from V and 1 base from J; junction bases left unmatched: 3. CDR1 is KGHSH, CDR2 LQKENI, per germline. CDR3 length: 15 residues. PCR used 60 Vbeta primers and 13 Jbeta primers. Sequenced by immunoSEQ multiplex PCR; TCRdb stores in-frame clones only, minus some. The repertoire holds about 89,000 clones, with about 80% as singletons. Remarks on this clone: Its target is not known.

V gene TRBV18 combines with J gene TRBJ1-2, with 9 nucleotides matching TRBD1. The sequenced sample consisted of PBMCs. The sequence came from a male donor in good health and CMV-seronegative. The CDR3 sequence: CASSPDRGVNYGYTF. CDR3 nucleotide sequence: TGTGCCAGCTCACCGGACAGGGGAGTTAACTATGGCTACACCTTC.